Below, one T cell receptor (beta chain) is given with its context. The CDR3 has 13 residues. Per the germline V gene, CDR1 is SQVTM and CDR2 is ANQGSEA. With V trimmed by 4 bases and J by 4 bases, 6 bases remained unmatched. Method: immunoSEQ multiplex PCR; TCRdb's copy keeps in-frame clones and lacks some. In the table there are 15,000 to 20,000 clones, 70% to 80% of which are singletons. These data originate in a study of sequential checkpoint blockade in melanoma. Study-level background: First-line arms were nivolumab then ipilimumab, or the reverse, randomized 1:1.

Described treatment: randomized to nivolumab then ipilimumab (arm A) or the reverse (arm B). No patient had prior DNA-damaging chemotherapy. PBMC sorting kept live CD3+CD8+ cells without CD19 or CD56. V gene TRBV29-1 combines with J gene TRBJ1-2, with 7 bases matching TRBD1. The material sequenced was CD8+ T cells sorted from blood (inferred from file names), taken from a patient given nivolumab and ipilimumab in sequence. This sequence was found in a human donor with melanoma. The CDR3 loop reads CSVGAGGPYGYTF. The DNA for the CDR3 is TGCAGCGTTGGGGCAGGGGGGCCCTATGGCTACACCTTC.